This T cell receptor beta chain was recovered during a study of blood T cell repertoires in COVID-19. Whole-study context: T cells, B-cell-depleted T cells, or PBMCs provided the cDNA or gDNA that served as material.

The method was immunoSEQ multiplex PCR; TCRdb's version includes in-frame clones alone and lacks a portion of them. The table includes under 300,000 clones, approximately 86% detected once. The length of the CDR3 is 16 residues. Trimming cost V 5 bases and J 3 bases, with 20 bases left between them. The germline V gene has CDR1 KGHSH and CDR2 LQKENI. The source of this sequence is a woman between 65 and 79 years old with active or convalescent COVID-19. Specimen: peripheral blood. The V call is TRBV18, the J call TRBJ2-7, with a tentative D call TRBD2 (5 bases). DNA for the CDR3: TGTGCCAGCTCAGCCTTACCCCAAGGGAGAGGCTACGAGCAGTACTTC. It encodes CASSALPQGRGYEQYF.